The rows below give T cell receptor beta chains drawn from one sample of a study of blood T cell repertoires in COVID-19. TCRdb's copy holds only in-frame clones and misses some; the assay was immunoSEQ multiplex PCR. This sample carries 150,000 to 200,000 clones, 92% of them seen once, and the ten largest clones take about 4.8%. The sample was peripheral blood. The receptors were gathered from a young man with COVID-19, enrolled during active disease. CDR3s include the opening cysteine and the closing phenylalanine or tryptophan. Fields, in order: D gene, V gene, clone size, J gene, CDR3 length, CDR3 protein, CDR3 DNA. A D gene is named only where the DNA matches it firmly. Clone size is stated in some rows and not others, as once, few, many or a class when expanded.

-,TRBV24-1,few,TRBJ2-3,11,CATSAADTQYF,TGTGCCACCAGTGCGGCAGATACGCAGTATTTT
TRBD2,TRBV4-3,-,TRBJ2-3,17,CASSLAGGSISTDTQYF,TGCGCCAGCAGCCTAGCGGGAGGTTCTATTAGCACAGATACGCAGTATTTT
TRBD1,TRBV10-2,-,TRBJ1-6,15,CASSESGGAGSPLHF,TGCGCCAGCAGTGAGTCAGGGGGCGCAGGGTCACCCCTCCACTTT
-,TRBV10-3,-,TRBJ2-3,14,CATRSQGRTDTQYF,TGTGCCACACGCTCGCAGGGGCGGACAGATACGCAGTATTTT
-,TRBV5-1,-,TRBJ2-3,13,CASSFPGEDTQYF,TGCGCCAGCAGCTTCCCGGGGGAAGATACGCAGTATTTT
-,TRBV18,-,TRBJ1-1,13,CASSLARDTEAFF,TGTGCCAGCTCCTTAGCGAGGGACACTGAAGCTTTCTTT
-,TRBV9,-,TRBJ1-4,17,CASSVAGGGGVLEKLFF,TGTGCCAGCAGCGTAGCCGGAGGCGGGGGGGTTCTTGAAAAACTGTTTTTT
-,TRBV13,-,TRBJ2-7,15,CASSLSGHSSYEQYF,TGTGCCAGCAGCTTAAGCGGCCACAGCTCCTACGAGCAGTACTTC
-,TRBV19,-,TRBJ2-5,18,CASTPGWRQASYQETQYF,TGTGCCAGTACCCCTGGGTGGCGACAGGCGAGCTACCAAGAGACCCAGTACTTC
-,TRBV5-4,-,TRBJ1-6,16,CASSLGGAAYNSPLHF,TGTGCCAGCAGCTTGGGTGGCGCGGCTTATAATTCACCCCTCCACTTT
TRBD1,TRBV6-2/TRBV6-3,-,TRBJ2-7,15,CASSYTGQGPYEQYF,TGTGCCAGCAGTTACACTGGACAGGGGCCCTACGAGCAGTACTTC
TRBD1,TRBV6-2/TRBV6-3,-,TRBJ2-7,17,CASSYSKARQGEVEQYF,TGTGCCAGCAGTTACTCGAAGGCGAGACAGGGGGAGGTAGAGCAGTACTTC